Given below is one TCR beta chain in context. The target antigen is unknown. The sample comes from a study of blood T cells in healthy people across ages. Study observations and caveats: Versus aged donors, long-lived donors had higher diversity and more naive CD4+ cells.

V shed 7 bases and J shed 5 bases, with 14 bases lying between them. The CDR3 loop spans 13 amino acids. Germline V gives CDR1 LGHNA, CDR2 YSLEER. With a J-beta primer mix and a sample-barcoded 5' primer, a second PCR ran about 6 to 11 cycles. One entry per CDR3 protein, called by TCRdb with MiXCR from the 5' RACE reads. The data contain about 1.1 million distinct CDR3 sequences, 35% to 40% of them singletons. The source of this sequence is a young man in good health. Material: blood. V and J are TRBV4-3 and TRBJ1-1, with D maybe TRBD1 (6 bases). Here the CDR3 DNA reads TGCGCCAGCACCCGCGGGGGGCGAACTGAAGCTTTCTTT. Translating gives CASTRGGRTEAFF.